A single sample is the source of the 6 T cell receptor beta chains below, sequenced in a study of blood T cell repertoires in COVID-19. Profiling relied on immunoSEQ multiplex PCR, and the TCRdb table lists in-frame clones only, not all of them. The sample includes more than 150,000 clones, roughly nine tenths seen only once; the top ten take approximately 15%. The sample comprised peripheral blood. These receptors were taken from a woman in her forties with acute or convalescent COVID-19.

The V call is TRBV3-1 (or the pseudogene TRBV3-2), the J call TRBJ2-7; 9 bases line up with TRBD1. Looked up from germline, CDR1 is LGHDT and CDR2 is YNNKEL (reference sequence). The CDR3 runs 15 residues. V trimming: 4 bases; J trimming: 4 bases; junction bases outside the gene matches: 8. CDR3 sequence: CASSRAGTGKYEQYF. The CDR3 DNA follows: TGTGCCAGCAGCCGCGCCGGGACAGGGAAATACGAGCAGTACTTC.

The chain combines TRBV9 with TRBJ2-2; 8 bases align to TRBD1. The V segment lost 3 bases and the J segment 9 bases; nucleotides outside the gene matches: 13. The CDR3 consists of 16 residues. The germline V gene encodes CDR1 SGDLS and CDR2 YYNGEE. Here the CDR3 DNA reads TGTGCCAGCAGCGCCGCCGGGACAGGTGTCCGTCGGGAGCTGTTTTTT. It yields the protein CASSAAGTGVRRELFF. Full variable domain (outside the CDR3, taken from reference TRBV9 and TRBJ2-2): DSGVTQTPKHLITATGQRVTLRCSPRSGDLSVYWYQQSLDQGLQFLIQYYNGEERAKGNILERFSAQQFPDLHSELNLSSLELGDSALYFCASSAAGTGVRRELFFGEGSRLTVL.

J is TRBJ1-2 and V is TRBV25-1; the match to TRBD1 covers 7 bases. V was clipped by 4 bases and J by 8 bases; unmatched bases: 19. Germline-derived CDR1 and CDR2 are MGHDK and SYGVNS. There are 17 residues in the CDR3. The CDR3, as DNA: TGTGCCAGCAGTGTAATAACCGGGACAGATCTTAAATCAGGCTACACCTTC. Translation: CASSVITGTDLKSGYTF.

CDR3 nucleotides: TGTGCCAGTAGCCTACAGGGGGCGGGCTATGGCTACACCTTC. Protein: CASSLQGAGYGYTF. This chain joins TRBV19 and TRBJ1-2, with TRBD1 matching over 9 bases. V trimming: 6 bases; J trimming: 4 bases; junction bases outside the gene matches: 6. CDR3 size: 14 residues. Germline-derived CDR1 and CDR2 are LNHDA and SQIVND (reference sequence).

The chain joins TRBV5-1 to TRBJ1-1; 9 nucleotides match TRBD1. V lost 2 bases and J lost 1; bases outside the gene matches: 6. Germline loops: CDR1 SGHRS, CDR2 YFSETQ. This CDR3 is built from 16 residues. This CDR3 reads CASSLRPGQGNTEAFF. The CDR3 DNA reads TGCGCCAGCAGCTTAAGACCGGGACAGGGGAACACTGAAGCTTTCTTT.

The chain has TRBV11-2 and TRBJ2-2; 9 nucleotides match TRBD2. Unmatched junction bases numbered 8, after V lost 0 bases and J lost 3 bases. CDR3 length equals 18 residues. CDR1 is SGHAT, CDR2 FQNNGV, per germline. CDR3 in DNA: TGTGCCAGCAGCTTAGAGAGGTTAGCGGGAGTATACACCGGGGAGCTGTTTTTT. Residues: CASSLERLAGVYTGELFF. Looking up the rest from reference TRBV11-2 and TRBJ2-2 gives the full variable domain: EAGVAQSPRYKIIEKRQSVAFWCNPISGHATLYWYQQILGQGPKLLIQFQNNGVVDDSQLPKDRFSAERLKGVDSTLKIQPAKLEDSAVYLCASSLERLAGVYTGELFFGEGSRLTVL.